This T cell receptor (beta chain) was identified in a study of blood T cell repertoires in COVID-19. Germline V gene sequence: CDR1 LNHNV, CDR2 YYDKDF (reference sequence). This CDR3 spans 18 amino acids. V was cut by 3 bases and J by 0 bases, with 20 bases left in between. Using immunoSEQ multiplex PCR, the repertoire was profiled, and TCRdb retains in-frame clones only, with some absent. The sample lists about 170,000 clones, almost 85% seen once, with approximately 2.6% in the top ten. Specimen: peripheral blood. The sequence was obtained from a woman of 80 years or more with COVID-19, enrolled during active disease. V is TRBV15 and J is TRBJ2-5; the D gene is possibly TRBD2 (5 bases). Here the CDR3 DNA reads TGTGCCACCAGCAGCTTCCTAGGACTCTCTAGGTACCAAGAGACCCAGTACTTC. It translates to CATSSFLGLSRYQETQYF.